These 5 T cell receptor beta chains were sequenced from one sample in a study of cytomegalovirus exposure and HLA in healthy donors. The PCR was carried out with 60 Vbeta primers and 13 Jbeta primers. This table comes from immunoSEQ multiplex PCR, and its TCRdb copy is limited to in-frame clones, with some not included. Of approximately 120,000 clones in the sample, about four fifths are singletons; the top ten hold about 3.7%. The specimen was PBMCs. Receptors originate from a woman aged 40 to 50 in good health and CMV-seropositive.

This clone was picked up a small number of times. The rearrangement joins TRBV5-1 to TRBJ2-7; the match to TRBD2 covers 10 bases. Germline lookup yields CDR1 SGHRS and CDR2 YFSETQ. This CDR3 comprises 19 residues. V gave up 1 base and J gave up 0 bases; unmatched junction bases: 13. CDR3 residues: CASSLLGGVAGGLSYEQYF. As DNA, the CDR3 is TGCGCCAGCAGCTTGCTGGGGGGGGTAGCGGGAGGCCTCTCCTACGAGCAGTACTTC.

About this clone: One end of the junction does not line up with germline, which may come from a read error. For the CDR3, the DNA is TGTGCCAGCAGCCGACTAGCGGCAGATACGCGGTATTTT. The encoded protein is CASSRLAADTRYF. The chain joins TRBV9 to TRBJ2-3; 9 bases agree with TRBD2. CDR3 length equals 13 residues. Germline assignment: CDR1 SGDLS and CDR2 YYNGEE. Supplemented by reference TRBV9 and TRBJ2-3, the full variable domain reads DSGVTQTPKHLITATGQRVTLRCSPRSGDLSVYWYQQSLDQGLQFLIQYYNGEERAKGNILERFSAQQFPDLHSELNLSSLELGDSALYFCASSRLAADTRYFGPGTRLTVL.

The rearrangement uses TRBV2 and TRBJ1-5; TRBD1 matches at 7 bases. V dropped 4 bases and J dropped 6; count of bases not matched to a gene: 6. CDR3 length: 14 residues. Germline CDR1 is SNHLY and CDR2 is FYNNEI. The CDR3 nucleotides read TGTGCCAGCAGTGGCGACAGGGAGGTTCAGCCCCAGCATTTT. Its protein product is CASSGDREVQPQHF.

The J gene is TRBJ2-6, the V gene TRBV5-6; 9 bases fit TRBD1. Germline lookup yields CDR1 SGHDT and CDR2 YYEEEE. Germline trimming cut 4 bases from V and 2 bases from J; bases unmatched to any gene: 1. The CDR3 contains 15 residues. Here the CDR3 reads CASSGDRAGANVLTF. Written as DNA, the CDR3 is TGTGCCAGCAGCGGGGACAGGGCTGGGGCCAACGTCCTGACTTTC.

This chain links TRBV6-1 with TRBJ1-1; weak D call: TRBD1 (5 bases). The CDR3 has 13 amino acids. The V and J ends lost 6 bases and 10 bases respectively, with 18 bases between them. Per germline, CDR1 MNHNS and CDR2 SASEGT. CDR3 protein: CASSELTGRTAFF. CDR3 nucleotides: TGTGCCAGCAGCGAACTAACAGGTAGAACAGCTTTCTTT.